The 10 T cell receptor beta chains below were found in one sample sequenced in a study of T cell repertoires in cytomegalovirus infection. From the reads, TCRdb called clonotypes with MiXCR, one entry per CDR3 protein. In the table there are about 740,000 distinct CDR3 sequences, roughly 35% of which are singletons. The sequenced material came from PBMCs. Receptors were obtained from a human donor in good health (CMV status not recorded). Some clones in this sample may be carry-over from other donors' samples.

This clonotype was counted once. The chain recombines TRBV19 with TRBJ2-7; D gene uncertain. V lost 3 bases to trimming and J lost 2 bases, with 11 bases between them. The CDR3 extends over 14 amino acids. Germline CDR1 LNHDA, CDR2 SQIVND (reference sequence). The CDR3 DNA reads TGTGCCAGTAGTATCGCAGCCCAGGCCTACGAGCAGTACTTC. It specifies CASSIAAQAYEQYF.

This clonotype was observed a handful of times. V is TRBV6-5 and J is TRBJ1-4, with 8 bases lining up with TRBD1. CDR1 is MNHEY and CDR2 is SVGAGI in the germline V gene. Trimming removed 2 bases from V and 6 bases from J; junction bases left unmatched: 2. The CDR3 consists of 14 residues. DNA of the CDR3: TGTGCCAGCAGTTACGGGACAGGATATGAAAAACTGTTTTTT. It encodes CASSYGTGYEKLFF.

The rearrangement uses TRBV28 and TRBJ2-1; D not certain. Germline V gene data show CDR1 as MDHEN and CDR2 as SYDVKM. There are 13 residues in the CDR3. V was pared by 6 bases and J by 6 bases, with 12 bases between. The CDR3 DNA follows: TGTGCCAGCAGAGACGCAGGTCCCAATGAGCAGTTCTTC. It is translated as CASRDAGPNEQFF.

This clonotype was detected a few times. This chain joins TRBV27 and TRBJ2-1; D may be TRBD1 (6 bases). V lost 5 bases, J lost 7 bases, and 18 bases lay in between. The germline V gene has CDR1 MNHEY and CDR2 SMNVEV (reference sequence). The CDR3 runs 15 residues. This chain's CDR3 is CASSKDRLGLNEQFF. The CDR3 DNA reads as TGTGCCAGCAGTAAAGACAGGCTGGGGCTAAATGAGCAGTTCTTC.

This clonotype has just a few counts. The J gene is TRBJ1-1, the V gene TRBV7-9; D remains ambiguous. This CDR3 comprises 12 residues. The germline gives CDR1 SEHNR, CDR2 FQNEAQ (reference sequence). Trimming left V 1 base short and J 7 bases short, with 7 bases between. This CDR3 reads CASSLESVEAFF. CDR3 DNA sequence: TGTGCCAGCAGCTTAGAGTCCGTTGAAGCTTTCTTT.

The J gene is TRBJ2-1, the V gene TRBV6-4; D is perhaps TRBD2 (6 bases). V was trimmed by 4 bases and J by 0 bases, leaving 19 bases between them. Germline V gene sequence: CDR1 MRHNA, CDR2 SNTAGT. CDR3 length: 18 amino acids. The CDR3 here is CASSGSSGLLSSYNEQFF. CDR3 nucleotide sequence: TGTGCCAGCAGTGGAAGTAGCGGCCTCCTTTCCTCCTACAATGAGCAGTTCTTC.

The chain recombines TRBV5-1 with TRBJ1-1, with no clear D. The length of the CDR3 is 14 residues. Per the germline V gene, CDR1 is SGHRS and CDR2 is YFSETQ. The V gene lost 1 base and the J gene lost 1 base, with 8 bases spanning the gap. For the CDR3, the DNA is TGCGCCAGCAGCTTGTCTCCAGAGAACACTGAAGCTTTCTTT. Translated: CASSLSPENTEAFF.

This clonotype was seen a handful of times. CDR3 sequence (DNA): TGTGCCAGCAGTTCCCCGGGACAGGGTTACTACGAGCAGTACTTC. Protein sequence: CASSSPGQGYYEQYF. The chain uses TRBV27 and TRBJ2-7; 9 bases are shared with TRBD1. There are 15 residues in the CDR3. V lost 4 bases, J lost 3 bases, and 7 bases stayed unmatched. CDR1 MNHEY and CDR2 SMNVEV come from the germline V gene (reference sequence).

This sequence joins TRBV5-1 and TRBJ2-2; 10 positions agree with TRBD2. The CDR3 contains 15 residues. The trim removed 6 bases at V and 6 bases at J, leaving 8 bases unmatched. CDR1 and CDR2 from the germline V gene are SGHRS and YFSETQ. This CDR3 is CASTPGTSAAGELFF. The CDR3 DNA is TGCGCCAGCACCCCCGGGACTAGCGCCGCCGGGGAGCTGTTTTTT.

As concerns this clonotype: Possible read error: a much larger clone is one base away. The chain carries TRBV7-2 and TRBJ1-2; weak D call: TRBD1 (5 bases). CDR1 is SGHTA and CDR2 is FQGNSA in the germline V gene. CDR3 length equals 16 residues. V lost 5 bases to trimming and J lost 4 bases, with 20 bases between them. The DNA for the CDR3 is TGTGCCAGCAGCCACGGGGTAGATCAGGGAAGCTATGGCTACACCTTC. Translated: CASSHGVDQGSYGYTF.